What follows describes a single TCR beta chain. Its antigen is undetermined. Genomic DNA of every subset was divided equally among multiple immunoSEQ plates. Libraries were prepared by immunoSEQ multiplex PCR; TCRdb keeps only in-frame clonotypes and omits some of them. The sample lists roughly 380,000 clones, 96% occurring once. This record comes from a study of shared clonotypes between healthy human individuals. CDR3 length: 14 residues. The V and J ends lost 1 base and 2 bases respectively, with 9 bases between them. Germline CDR1 reads SGHTA; CDR2 reads FQGNSA. The study's findings and limits: In contrast to clonotypes shared by all four donors, non-shared clonotypes had lower generation probabilities. Memory subsets had estimated richness that was generally smaller than that of naive subsets. Among donors, sharing of clonotypes was expected to be affected by sequencing depth.

This TCR came from a man aged 25 to 40 in good health. The V call is TRBV7-2, the J call TRBJ2-7; perhaps D is TRBD1 or TRBD2 (6 bases each). The sample was memory CD8+ T cells sorted from blood. As for subset: CD45RO+ cells pooled with CCR7-negative TemRA cells. The CDR3 protein is CASSLGGGTYEQYF. Written as DNA, the CDR3 is TGTGCCAGCAGCTTAGGAGGGGGGACCTACGAGCAGTACTTC. Looking up the rest from reference TRBV7-2 and TRBJ2-7 gives the full variable domain: GAGVSQSPSNKVTEKGKDVELRCDPISGHTALYWYRQSLGQGLEFLIYFQGNSAPDKSGLPSDRFSAERTGGSVSTLTIQRTQQEDSAVYLCASSLGGGTYEQYFGPGTRLTVT.